The 6 T cell receptor beta chains presented below share a single source sample, sequenced in a study of T cell responses to AZD1222 COVID-19 vaccine (dated by TCRdb to about 2021). Libraries were prepared through the immunoSEQ multiplex PCR assay. TCRdb re-hosts the immuneACCESS table, in-frame sequences only. Its copies lack some clones; in the studies checked, an unresolved V gene accounts for under half of them, and the cause for the rest is not known. This sample gives 100,000 to 150,000 clones in total; less than 95% of them show up just once. The top ten hold around 7.8% of the sample. Per the publication, the time point label means: baseline before first vaccination. This specimen consisted of peripheral blood, obtained on day 0 of AZD1222 vaccination. These receptors were collected from an adult in good health.

The V call is TRBV4-3, the J call TRBJ2-3, with D maybe TRBD2 (6 bases). The germline V gene has CDR1 LGHNA and CDR2 YSLEER. The length of the CDR3 is 14 residues. V shed 2 bases and J shed 1 base, with 7 bases lying between them. CDR3 region: CASSQREGTDTQYF. CDR3 coding DNA: TGCGCCAGCAGCCAAAGGGAGGGCACAGATACGCAGTATTTT.

CDR3 DNA sequence: TGTGCCAGCAGCTTGGGCTTCGGGGACGAGCAGTACTTC. Translated: CASSLGFGDEQYF. The chain has TRBV5-5 and TRBJ2-7; tentative D call: TRBD2 (5 bases). The V and J ends lost 0 bases and 5 bases respectively, with 9 bases between them. Germline values: CDR1 SGHKS, CDR2 YYEKEE (reference sequence). CDR3 length: 13 residues.

The chain couples TRBV11-3 to TRBJ2-7; TRBD1 agrees at 10 bases. Germline CDR1 and CDR2: SGHNT and YENEEA. This CDR3 is built from 12 residues. V lost 5 bases, J lost 6 bases, and 1 base stayed unmatched. This chain's CDR3 is CASSRDRGEQYF. CDR3 in DNA: TGTGCCAGCAGCCGGGACAGGGGCGAGCAGTACTTC.

DNA of the CDR3: TGTGCCAGCCCGATGAGAGGCACCGACAATGAGCAGTTCTTC. This sequence encodes CASPMRGTDNEQFF. The J gene is TRBJ2-1, the V gene TRBV2; D is ambiguous. The germline CDR1 and CDR2 sequences are SNHLY and FYNNEI. Trimming stripped 8 bases from V and 5 bases from J, with 16 bases between. The length of the CDR3 is 14 residues. The variable domain in full, with the rest retrieved from reference TRBV2 and TRBJ2-1, is EPEVTQTPSHQVTQMGQEVILRCVPISNHLYFYWYRQILGQKVEFLVSFYNNEISEKSEIFDDQFSVERPDGSNFTLKIRSTKLEDSAMYFCASPMRGTDNEQFFGPGTRLTVL.

This chain connects TRBV27 to TRBJ1-1; possible D gene TRBD1, 5 bases. V was pared by 3 bases and J by 5 bases, with 16 bases between. CDR3 length: 15 residues. Germline values: CDR1 MNHEY, CDR2 SMNVEV (reference sequence). The CDR3 loop reads CASSFRVWGETEAFF. CDR3 nucleotide sequence: TGTGCCAGCAGTTTTCGGGTTTGGGGCGAGACTGAAGCTTTCTTT.

The rearrangement joins TRBV6-5 to TRBJ1-2, with a tentative D call TRBD1 (5 bases). The CDR3 has 15 amino acids. Germline CDR1 reads MNHEY; CDR2 reads SVGAGI. Between the trimmed V and J ends, which lost 8 bases and 4 bases, there was a span of 20 bases. The CDR3 here is CASRPANQGSYGYTF. DNA of the CDR3: TGTGCCAGCCGACCCGCCAACCAGGGATCCTATGGCTACACCTTC.